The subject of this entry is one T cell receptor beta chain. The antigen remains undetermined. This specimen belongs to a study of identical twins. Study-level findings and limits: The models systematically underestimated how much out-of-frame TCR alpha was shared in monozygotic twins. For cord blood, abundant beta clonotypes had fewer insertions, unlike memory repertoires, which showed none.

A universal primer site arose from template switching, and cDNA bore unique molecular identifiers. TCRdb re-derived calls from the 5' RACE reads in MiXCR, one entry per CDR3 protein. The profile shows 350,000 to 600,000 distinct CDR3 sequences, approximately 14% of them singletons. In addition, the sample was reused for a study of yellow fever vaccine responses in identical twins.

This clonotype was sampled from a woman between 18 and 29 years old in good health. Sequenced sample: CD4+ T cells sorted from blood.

The CDR3 loop is CSADLTVVSGNTIYF. In DNA form, the CDR3 reads TGCAGCGCTGACCTGACAGTCGTCTCTGGAAACACCATATATTTT. This sequence joins TRBV29-1 and TRBJ1-3; tentatively, D is TRBD1 (5 bases). Germline V gene sequence: CDR1 SQVTM, CDR2 ANQGSEA. The V end lost 7 bases, the J end lost 0 bases, and 16 bases lay between the germline ends. This CDR3 region has 15 residues.